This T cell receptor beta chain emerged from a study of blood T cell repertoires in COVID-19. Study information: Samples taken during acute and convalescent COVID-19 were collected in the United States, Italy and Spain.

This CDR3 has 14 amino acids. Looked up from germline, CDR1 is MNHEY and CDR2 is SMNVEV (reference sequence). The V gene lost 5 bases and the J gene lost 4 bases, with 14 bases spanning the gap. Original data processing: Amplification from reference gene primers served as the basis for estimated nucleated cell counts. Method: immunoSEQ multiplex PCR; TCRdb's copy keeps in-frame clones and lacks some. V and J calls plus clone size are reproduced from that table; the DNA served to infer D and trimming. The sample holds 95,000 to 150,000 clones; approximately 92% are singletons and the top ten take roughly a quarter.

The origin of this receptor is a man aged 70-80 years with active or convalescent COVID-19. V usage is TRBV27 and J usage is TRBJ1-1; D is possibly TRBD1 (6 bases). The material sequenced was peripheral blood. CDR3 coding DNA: TGTGCCAGCAGTCCACCGGGGGGCGGCACTGAAGCTTTCTTT. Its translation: CASSPPGGGTEAFF.